The clone carrying this T cell receptor beta chain occurred many times. Its antigen is still unknown. The junction had 2 bases not matched to a gene; V was cut back by 4 bases and J by 2 bases. The CDR3 totals 14 residues. The germline gives CDR1 ENHRY, CDR2 SYGVKD. These data originate in a study of T cells in Graves' hyperthyroidism and ophthalmopathy. Study conclusions and caveats: The majority of expanded thyroid clonotypes above 0.001 also appeared in blood.

Amplification of TCR beta CDR3 regions used RNA as the template. The HTBI primer set served for first-round RT-PCR of the TCR CDR3. Each CDR3 protein is one row after TCRdb ran MiXCR on the multiplex PCR reads. The sample holds roughly 96,000 distinct CDR3 sequences, roughly half seen once. V usage is TRBV10-3 and J usage is TRBJ1-3, with 7 bases that match TRBD1. The sample comprised blood. The receptor was derived from a middle-aged woman with Graves' hyperthyroidism. CDR3 coding DNA: TGTGCCATCAGTGTTGACAGGGCTGGAAACACCATATATTTT. Translation: CAISVDRAGNTIYF.